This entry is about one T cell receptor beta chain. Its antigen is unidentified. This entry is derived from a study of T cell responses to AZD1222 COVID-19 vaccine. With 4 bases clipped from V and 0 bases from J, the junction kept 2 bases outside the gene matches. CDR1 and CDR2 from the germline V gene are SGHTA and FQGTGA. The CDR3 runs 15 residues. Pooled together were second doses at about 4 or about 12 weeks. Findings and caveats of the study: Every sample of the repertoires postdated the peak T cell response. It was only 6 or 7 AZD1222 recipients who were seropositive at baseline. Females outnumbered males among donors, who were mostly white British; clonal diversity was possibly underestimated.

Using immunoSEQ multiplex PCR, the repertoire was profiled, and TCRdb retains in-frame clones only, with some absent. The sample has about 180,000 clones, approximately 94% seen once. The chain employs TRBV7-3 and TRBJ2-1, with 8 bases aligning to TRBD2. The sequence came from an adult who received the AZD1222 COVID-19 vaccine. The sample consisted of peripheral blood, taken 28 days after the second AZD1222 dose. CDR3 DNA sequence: TGTGCCAGCAGCTCCAGCGGGGGCTCCTACAATGAGCAGTTCTTC. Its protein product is CASSSSGGSYNEQFF.